This T cell receptor beta chain was profiled in a study of human T cells and chemical hapten exposure. Study details: Patch tests containing 0.01% DPC, applied to the upper back, were read at 6 days. Mostly female patients had alopecia areata, totalis or universalis.

Unique molecular identifiers were attached to individual cDNA molecules during library preparation. Each CDR3 protein gets one entry after TCRdb re-called the RACE reads with MiXCR. The data show 180,000 or so distinct CDR3 sequences, about 14% seen once. Indicated time point: patch test 1, 2 weeks after DPC sensitization. The treatment denotes: therapeutic diphenylcyclopropenone sensitization with weekly scalp DPC. Every donor had alopecia and was 18 to 70 years old; all were suitable for DPC. Trimming took 1 base from V and 0 from J; bases not matched to a gene: 5. The V gene's germline CDR1 is SGHRS and CDR2 YFSETQ. The CDR3 contains 18 residues.

This clonotype was obtained from a woman aged 25 to 45 with alopecia areata. Some clones in this sample may be carry-over from other donors' samples. The chain carries TRBV5-1 and TRBJ2-4, with 12 bases matching TRBD2. The input for sequencing was whole blood, taken in connection with sensitization to the hapten diphenylcyclopropenone (DPC). The CDR3: CASSLRTSGTKAKNIQYF. CDR3 nucleotides: TGCGCCAGCAGCTTGCGGACTAGCGGGACCAAAGCCAAAAACATTCAGTACTTC.